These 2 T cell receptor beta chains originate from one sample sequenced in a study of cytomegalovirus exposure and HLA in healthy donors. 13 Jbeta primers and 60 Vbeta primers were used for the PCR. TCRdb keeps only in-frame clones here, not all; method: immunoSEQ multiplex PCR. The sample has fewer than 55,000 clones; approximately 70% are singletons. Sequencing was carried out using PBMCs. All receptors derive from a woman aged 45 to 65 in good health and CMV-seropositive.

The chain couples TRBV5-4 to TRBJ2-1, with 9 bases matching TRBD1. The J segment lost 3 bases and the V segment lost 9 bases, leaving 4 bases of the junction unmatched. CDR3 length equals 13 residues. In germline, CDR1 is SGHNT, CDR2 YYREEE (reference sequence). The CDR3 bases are TGTGCCACCTGGGACAGGGTCTACAATGAGCAGTTCTTC. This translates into CATWDRVYNEQFF.

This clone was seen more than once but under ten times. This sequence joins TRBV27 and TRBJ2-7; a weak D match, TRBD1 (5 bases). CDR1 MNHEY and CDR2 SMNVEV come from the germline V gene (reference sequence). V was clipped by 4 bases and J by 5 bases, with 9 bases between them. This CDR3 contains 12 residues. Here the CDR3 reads CASSSRVNEQYF. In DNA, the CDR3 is TGTGCCAGCAGTTCCAGGGTGAACGAGCAGTACTTC.